This T cell receptor beta chain comes out of a study of blood T cell repertoires in COVID-19. Across the whole study: Acute and convalescent COVID-19 samples came from the United States, Italy and Spain. T cells, B-cell-depleted T cells, or PBMCs provided the cDNA or gDNA that served as material.

V was clipped by 3 bases and J by 6 bases, with 8 bases between them. CDR1 SGHNT and CDR2 YENEEA come from the germline V gene. The CDR3 has 13 amino acids. Original handling: Estimation of nucleated cell counts was performed using reference gene primer amplification. Assay: immunoSEQ multiplex PCR; the TCRdb copy retains only in-frame clones and omits some. That table supplies the V and J calls and clone size; D and trimming were determined from the DNA. The sample has around 460,000 clones; 85% to 90% are singletons. The sequence came from a man aged 18 to 35 with COVID-19, enrolled during active disease. Sequencing was performed on peripheral blood. V is TRBV11-3 and J is TRBJ1-4, with no clear D. This chain's CDR3 is CASSLSGYEKLFF. DNA for the CDR3: TGTGCCAGCAGCTTGTCAGGATATGAAAAACTGTTTTTT.